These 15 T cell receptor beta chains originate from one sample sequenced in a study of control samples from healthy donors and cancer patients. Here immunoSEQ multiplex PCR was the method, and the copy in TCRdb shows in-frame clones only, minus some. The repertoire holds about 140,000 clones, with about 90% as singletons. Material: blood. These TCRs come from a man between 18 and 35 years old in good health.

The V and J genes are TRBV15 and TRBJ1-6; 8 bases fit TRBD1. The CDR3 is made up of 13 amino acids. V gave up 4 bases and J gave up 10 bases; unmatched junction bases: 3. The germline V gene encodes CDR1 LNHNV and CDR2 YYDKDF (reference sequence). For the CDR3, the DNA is TGTGCCACCAGCACAGGGGGCTGGTCACCCCTCCACTTT. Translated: CATSTGGWSPLHF.

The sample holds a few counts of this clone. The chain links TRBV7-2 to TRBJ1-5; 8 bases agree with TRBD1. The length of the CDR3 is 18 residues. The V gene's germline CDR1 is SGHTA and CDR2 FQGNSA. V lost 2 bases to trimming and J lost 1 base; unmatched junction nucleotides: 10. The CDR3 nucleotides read TGTGCCAGCAGCTTAAAGTTCACAGGGGGTACGAGCAATCAGCCCCAGCATTTT. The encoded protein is CASSLKFTGGTSNQPQHF.

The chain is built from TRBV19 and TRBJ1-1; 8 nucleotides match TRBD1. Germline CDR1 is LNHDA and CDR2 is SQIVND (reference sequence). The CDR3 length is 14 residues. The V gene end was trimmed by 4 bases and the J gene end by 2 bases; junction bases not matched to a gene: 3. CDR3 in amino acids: CASSRQGLNTEAFF. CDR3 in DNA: TGTGCCAGTAGTAGACAGGGGTTAAACACTGAAGCTTTCTTT.

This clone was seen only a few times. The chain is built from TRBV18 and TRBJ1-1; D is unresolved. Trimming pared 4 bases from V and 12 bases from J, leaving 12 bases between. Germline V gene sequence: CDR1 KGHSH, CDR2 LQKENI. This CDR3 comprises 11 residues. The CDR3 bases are TGTGCCAGCTCACAACCGGAAATATCTTTCTTT. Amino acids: CASSQPEISFF.

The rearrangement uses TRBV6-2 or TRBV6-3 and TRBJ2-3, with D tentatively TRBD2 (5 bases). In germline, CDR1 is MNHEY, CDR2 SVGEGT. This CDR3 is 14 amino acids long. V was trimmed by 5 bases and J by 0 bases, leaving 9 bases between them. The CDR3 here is CASSPGVSTDTQYF. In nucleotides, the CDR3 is TGTGCCAGCAGTCCCGGGGTGAGCACAGATACGCAGTATTTT.

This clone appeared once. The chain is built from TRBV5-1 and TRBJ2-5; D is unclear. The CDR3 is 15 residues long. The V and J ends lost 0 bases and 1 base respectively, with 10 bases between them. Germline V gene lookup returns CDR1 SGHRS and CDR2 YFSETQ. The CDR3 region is CASSLGWRSQETQYF. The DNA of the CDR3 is TGCGCCAGCAGCTTGGGGTGGCGGAGCCAAGAGACCCAGTACTTC.

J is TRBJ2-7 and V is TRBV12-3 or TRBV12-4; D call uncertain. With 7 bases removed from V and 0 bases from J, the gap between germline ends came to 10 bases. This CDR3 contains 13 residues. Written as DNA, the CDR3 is TGTGCCAGCACCTGGAGCCCCTCCTACGAGCAGTACTTC. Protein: CASTWSPSYEQYF.

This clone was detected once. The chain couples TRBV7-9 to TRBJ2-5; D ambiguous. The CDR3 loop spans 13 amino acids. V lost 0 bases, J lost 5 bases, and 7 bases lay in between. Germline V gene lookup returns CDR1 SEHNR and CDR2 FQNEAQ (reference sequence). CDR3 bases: TGTGCCAGCAGCTTAGCGGGTCGGGAGACCCAGTACTTC. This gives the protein CASSLAGRETQYF.

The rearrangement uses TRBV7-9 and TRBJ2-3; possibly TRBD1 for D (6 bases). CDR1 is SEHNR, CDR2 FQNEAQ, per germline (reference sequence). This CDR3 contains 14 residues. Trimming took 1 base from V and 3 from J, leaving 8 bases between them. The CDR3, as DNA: TGTGCCAGCAGCTTAGGGACAGAAACAGATACGCAGTATTTT. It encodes CASSLGTETDTQYF.

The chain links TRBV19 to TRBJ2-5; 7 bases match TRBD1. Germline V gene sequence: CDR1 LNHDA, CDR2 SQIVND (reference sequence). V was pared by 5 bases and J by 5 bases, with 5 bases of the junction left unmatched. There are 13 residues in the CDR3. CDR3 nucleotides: TGTGCCAGTAGTGCCAACAGGGGCGAGACCCAGTACTTC. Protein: CASSANRGETQYF.

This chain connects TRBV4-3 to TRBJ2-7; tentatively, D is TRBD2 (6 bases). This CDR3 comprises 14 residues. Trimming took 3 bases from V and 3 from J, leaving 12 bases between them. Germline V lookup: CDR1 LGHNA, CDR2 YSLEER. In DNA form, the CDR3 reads TGCGCCAGCAGCCAGGCGATCGGGGGCTACGAGCAGTACTTC. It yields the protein CASSQAIGGYEQYF.

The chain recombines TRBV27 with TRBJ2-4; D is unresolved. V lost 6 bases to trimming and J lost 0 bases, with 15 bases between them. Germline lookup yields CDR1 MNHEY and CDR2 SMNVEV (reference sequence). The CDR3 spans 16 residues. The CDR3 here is CASSPGPSLAKNIQYF. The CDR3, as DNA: TGTGCCAGCAGCCCTGGACCGAGCCTAGCCAAAAACATTCAGTACTTC.

The CDR3 coding sequence is TGTGCCAGCAGCGTAGGCGCTATGCTGAGCGATGAGCAGTTCTTC. Amino acid sequence: CASSVGAMLSDEQFF. The chain is built from TRBV9 and TRBJ2-1; D is unresolved. Between the trimmed V and J ends, which lost 0 bases and 8 bases, there was a span of 15 bases. The CDR3 length is 15 residues. The germline V gene encodes CDR1 SGDLS and CDR2 YYNGEE.

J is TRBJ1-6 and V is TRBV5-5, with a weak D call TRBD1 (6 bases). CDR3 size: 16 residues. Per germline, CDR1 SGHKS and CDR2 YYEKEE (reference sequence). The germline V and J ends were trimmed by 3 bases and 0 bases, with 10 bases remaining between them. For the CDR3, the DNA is TGTGCCAGCAGCTCTAGGGGGGACTCCTATAATTCACCCCTCCACTTT. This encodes CASSSRGDSYNSPLHF.

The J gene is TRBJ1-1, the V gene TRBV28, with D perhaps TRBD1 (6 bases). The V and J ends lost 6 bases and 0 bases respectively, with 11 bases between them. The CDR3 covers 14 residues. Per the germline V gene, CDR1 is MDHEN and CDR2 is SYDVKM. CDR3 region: CASRPGVMNTEAFF. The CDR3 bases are TGTGCCAGCAGACCAGGGGTGATGAACACTGAAGCTTTCTTT.